The 27 T cell receptor beta chains below come from one sample, sequenced in a study of blood T cells in healthy people across ages. The use of a sample-barcoded 5' primer and a J-beta primer mix characterized a second PCR of roughly 6 to 11 cycles. One entry per CDR3 protein, called by TCRdb with MiXCR from the 5' RACE reads. Altogether nearly 800,000 distinct CDR3 sequences are present, around 50% being singletons, with the ten largest covering around a quarter. The sample was blood. The source is a middle-aged man in good health.

The genes are TRBV12-3 or TRBV12-4 and TRBJ1-1; 9 nucleotides align to TRBD1. The CDR3 has 14 residues. The V segment lost 4 bases and the J segment 4 bases; nucleotides outside the gene matches: 4. CDR3 in DNA: TGTGCCAGCAGTTCACAGGGGGCGAGCACTGAAGCTTTCTTT. Translated: CASSSQGASTEAFF.

The chain has TRBV4-3 and TRBJ2-3; possible D gene TRBD2, 5 bases. The CDR3 consists of 15 residues. The germline V gene has CDR1 LGHNA and CDR2 YSLEER. V lost 4 bases, J lost 6 bases, and 17 bases lay in between. The CDR3 here is CASSLGDFESDTQYF. CDR3 in DNA: TGCGCCAGCAGCCTCGGGGATTTTGAGTCCGATACGCAGTATTTT.

This clonotype was observed a handful of times. The gene calls are TRBV11-2 and TRBJ2-4, with no clear D. V dropped 6 bases and J dropped 4 bases, with 4 bases sitting between them. The CDR3 consists of 11 residues. From germline, CDR1 is SGHAT and CDR2 FQNNGV. Written as DNA, the CDR3 is TGTGCCAGCAGGACGAAAAACATTCAGTACTTC. Its protein product is CASRTKNIQYF.

The rearrangement joins TRBV20-1 to TRBJ2-3, with D tentatively TRBD2 (6 bases). The CDR3 is 13 amino acids. Germline CDR1 DFQATT, CDR2 SNEGSKA (reference sequence). Trimming took 6 bases from V and 2 from J, leaving 12 bases between them. CDR3 loop: CSAGGGFTDTQYF. CDR3 nucleotide sequence: TGCAGTGCCGGTGGGGGGTTCACAGATACGCAGTATTTT.

This sequence joins TRBV7-8 and TRBJ2-5; 7 bases align to TRBD2. V shed 4 bases and J 2 bases; nucleotides not matched to a gene: 4. This CDR3 spans 14 amino acids. Looked up from germline, CDR1 is SGHVS and CDR2 is FQNEAQ. In nucleotides, the CDR3 is TGTGCCAGCAGCTCGGGACTACTGCAAGAGACCCAGTACTTC. It is translated as CASSSGLLQETQYF. The whole variable domain, filled in from reference TRBV7-8 and TRBJ2-5, reads GAGVSQSPRYKVAKRGQDVALRCDPISGHVSLFWYQQALGQGPEFLTYFQNEAQLDKSGLPSDRFFAERPEGSVSTLKIQRTQQEDSAVYLCASSSGLLQETQYFGPGTRLLVL.

This clonotype has just a few counts. This chain joins TRBV20-1 and TRBJ2-3, with D possibly TRBD2 on 6 matching bases. The CDR3 runs 14 residues. Germline V lookup: CDR1 DFQATT, CDR2 SNEGSKA (reference sequence). Trimming removed 3 bases from V and 4 bases from J, with 14 bases in between. CDR3 in amino acids: CSARDYRYADTQYF. CDR3 nucleotide sequence: TGCAGTGCTAGGGACTATCGGTACGCAGATACGCAGTATTTT.

Turning to this clonotype: One junction end does not reproduce the germline sequence, and a read error may be involved. The rearrangement joins TRBV7-2 to TRBJ2-3, with D unclear. The CDR3 totals 13 residues. Germline V gene lookup returns CDR1 SGHTA and CDR2 FQGNSA. The CDR3 sequence is CASSFAATDTQNF. The DNA of the CDR3 is TGTGCCAGCAGCTTTGCAGCCACAGATACGCAGAATTTT.

Details on this clonotype: The junction does not match germline at one end; this may be a read error. The genes are TRBV6-6 and TRBJ2-5; D gene uncertain. CDR1 is MNHNY, CDR2 SVGAGI, per germline (reference sequence). CDR3 length: 13 amino acids. CDR3 DNA: TGTGCCAGCAGTTACCAGTTTCAAGGGACCCAGTACTTC. Residues: CASSYQFQGTQYF.

This chain connects TRBV6-1 to TRBJ2-7, with TRBD2 matching 11 bases. Per the germline V gene, CDR1 is MNHNS and CDR2 is SASEGT. The CDR3 extends over 16 amino acids. J gave up 10 bases and V 2 bases, and 13 bases lay outside the gene matches. DNA of the CDR3: TGTGCCAGCAGTGAATCTAGCGGGGGGACTGGGAGGATTCAGTACTTC. Its translation: CASSESSGGTGRIQYF.

The gene calls are TRBV5-1 and TRBJ1-6, with D perhaps TRBD1 (5 bases). The germline V gene has CDR1 SGHRS and CDR2 YFSETQ. The CDR3 length is 16 residues. V was trimmed by 0 bases and J by 0 bases, leaving 7 bases between them. The CDR3 here is CASSLGGGSYNSPLHF. The CDR3 bases are TGCGCCAGCAGCTTGGGGGGCGGCTCCTATAATTCACCCCTCCACTTT. Based on the CDR3 plus reference TRBV5-1 and TRBJ1-6, the full variable domain is KAGVTQTPRYLIKTRGQQVTLSCSPISGHRSVSWYQQTPGQGLQFLFEYFSETQRNKGNFPGRFSGRQFSNSRSEMNVSTLELGDSALYLCASSLGGGSYNSPLHFGNGTRLTVT.

The CDR3 is CASSLVGSSGSYEQYF. The CDR3 region has the DNA TGTGCCAGCAGCTTAGTAGGGTCTAGCGGCTCCTACGAGCAGTACTTC. The chain is built from TRBV7-6 and TRBJ2-7; 7 bases are shared with TRBD2. The V gene end was trimmed by 1 base and the J gene end by 0 bases; junction bases not matched to a gene: 6. The CDR3 contains 16 residues. Germline CDR1 reads SGHVS; CDR2 reads FNYEAQ.

A few counts support this clonotype. The chain is built from TRBV5-6 and TRBJ2-7, with D perhaps matching TRBD1 (5 bases). Germline V gives CDR1 SGHDT, CDR2 YYEEEE. Trimming took 6 bases from V and 4 from J, leaving 8 bases between them. CDR3 length equals 11 residues. The CDR3 DNA is TGTGCCAGCACCGACAGTTACGAGCAGTACTTC. It is translated as CASTDSYEQYF.

In this sample, this clonotype turned up a few times. The chain is built from TRBV2 and TRBJ1-2, with a weak D call TRBD1 (5 bases). V lost 6 bases to trimming and J lost 1 base, with 12 bases between them. Germline V lookup: CDR1 SNHLY, CDR2 FYNNEI. CDR3 length equals 14 residues. CDR3 bases: TGTGCCAGCAGCCAGACGACAGTTAACTATGGCTACACCTTC. This gives the protein CASSQTTVNYGYTF.

The rearrangement uses TRBV4-1 and TRBJ2-7; D remains unclear. Germline lookup yields CDR1 MGHRA and CDR2 YSYEKL. The V end lost 4 bases, the J end lost 5 bases, and 18 bases lay between the germline ends. This CDR3 region has 15 residues. CDR3 nucleotides: TGCGCCAGCAGCCCCTCCCACACATTTCCCGACGAGCAGTACTTC. Translation: CASSPSHTFPDEQYF.

This clonotype was seen more than once but under ten times. The chain uses TRBV27 and TRBJ2-1; 7 nucleotides line up with TRBD1. Unmatched junction bases numbered 13, after V lost 9 bases and J lost 8 bases. Germline-derived CDR1 and CDR2 are MNHEY and SMNVEV (reference sequence). This CDR3 is 14 amino acids long. The CDR3 DNA follows: TGTGCCAGAAGTACAGGGGATCCTTTCGATGAGCAGTTCTTC. Translating it yields CARSTGDPFDEQFF.

The rearrangement links TRBV16 to TRBJ2-1, with D uncertain. The CDR3 consists of 14 residues. Germline V gives CDR1 KGHSY, CDR2 FQNENV. The V end lost 2 bases, the J end lost 7 bases, and 12 bases lay between the germline ends. CDR3: CASSQLPWGNEQFF. The CDR3 region has the DNA TGTGCCAGCAGCCAACTCCCCTGGGGTAATGAGCAGTTCTTC.

V and J are TRBV27 and TRBJ2-3; D remains ambiguous. The germline V gene has CDR1 MNHEY and CDR2 SMNVEV (reference sequence). The CDR3 loop spans 15 amino acids. Trimming removed 8 bases at V and 1 base at J, with 16 bases between. The DNA of the CDR3 is TGTGCCAGCCGTCCCCACGAAGAGGGCACAGATACGCAGTATTTT. Its translation is CASRPHEEGTDTQYF.

In the case of this clonotype: A clone one base away is much larger, so this may be a read error. The rearrangement joins TRBV20-1 to TRBJ2-7, with D perhaps matching TRBD1 or TRBD2 (6 bases each). The DNA matches TRBJ2-5 better at its end, which makes the J call doubtful. CDR3 length: 15 amino acids. The germline V gene encodes CDR1 DFQATT and CDR2 SNEGSKA (reference sequence). The chain's CDR3 is CSARILVGGGKTQYF. DNA of the CDR3: TGCAGTGCTAGAATTCTAGTGGGGGGCGGGAAGACCCAGTACTTC.

This clonotype was found once. The rearrangement links TRBV9 to TRBJ2-1; tentative D call: TRBD2 (6 bases). The germline CDR1 and CDR2 sequences are SGDLS and YYNGEE. The CDR3 contains 12 residues. The V end lost 3 bases, the J end lost 9 bases, and 10 bases lay between the germline ends. The CDR3 DNA follows: TGTGCCAGCAGCGCAAGACTAGGTGAGCAGTTCTTC. It encodes CASSARLGEQFF.

CDR3 sequence (DNA): TGTGCCAGCAGCCCCGCCGGCGGGAGGAGTTTCGGTGAGCAGTTCTTC. It is translated as CASSPAGGRSFGEQFF. This chain connects TRBV12-3 or TRBV12-4 to TRBJ2-1; 8 bases match TRBD2. V was clipped by 6 bases and J by 9 bases; unmatched bases: 16. The length of the CDR3 is 16 residues.

There are a few counts of this clonotype. The chain recombines TRBV20-1 with TRBJ2-3; D not resolved. The germline gives CDR1 DFQATT, CDR2 SNEGSKA (reference sequence). V lost 6 bases and J lost 9, with 19 bases in between. The CDR3 runs 13 residues. The CDR3 here is CSAAGRTTPTQYF. As DNA, the CDR3 is TGCAGTGCGGCCGGAAGGACCACCCCGACGCAGTATTTT.

The chain carries TRBV24-1 and TRBJ2-3; D not resolved. Germline V CDR1 and CDR2: KGHDR, SFDVKD. V lost 4 bases, J lost 0 bases, and 13 bases lay in between. The CDR3 has 16 residues. CDR3 nucleotides: TGTGCCACCAGTGACCCTAAACCCCACAGCACAGATACGCAGTATTTT. The encoded protein is CATSDPKPHSTDTQYF.

Of note for this clonotype: At one end, the junction sequence differs from germline, possibly due to a read error. The J gene is TRBJ2-1, the V gene TRBV5-1; D might be TRBD2 (6 bases). CDR3 length: 15 amino acids. The V gene's germline CDR1 is SGHRS and CDR2 YFSETQ. The CDR3 protein is CASNLGGASYNEQFF. The CDR3 region has the DNA TGCGCCAGCAACTTGGGGGGAGCATCCTACAATGAGCAGTTCTTC.

The chain recombines TRBV3-1 with TRBJ2-3; 11 nucleotides match TRBD2. The CDR3 spans 16 residues. With V trimmed by 4 bases and J by 3 bases, 6 bases remained unmatched. Germline V CDR1 and CDR2: LGHDT, YNNKEL (reference sequence). CDR3 in amino acids: CASSPLASGGTDTQYF. The CDR3 DNA follows: TGTGCCAGCAGCCCCCTGGCTAGCGGGGGGACAGATACGCAGTATTTT.

This chain links TRBV12-3 or TRBV12-4 with TRBJ2-7, with 9 bases lining up with TRBD1. With 4 bases clipped from V and 5 bases from J, the junction kept 6 bases outside the gene matches. CDR3 size: 14 residues. Written as DNA, the CDR3 is TGTGCCAGCAGTTGGGGGACAGGGATCAACGAGCAGTACTTC. Translating gives CASSWGTGINEQYF.

In its sample, this clonotype was seen a few times. The chain carries TRBV20-1 and TRBJ2-5, with 9 bases that match TRBD2. This CDR3 spans 14 amino acids. V dropped 4 bases and J dropped 5; count of bases not matched to a gene: 8. Germline CDR1 is DFQATT and CDR2 is SNEGSKA (reference sequence). The CDR3 DNA reads TGCAGTGCTAACAGCGGGGGGATAAGGGAGACCCAGTACTTC. The encoded protein is CSANSGGIRETQYF.

In this sample, this clonotype turned up a few times. V and J are TRBV29-1 and TRBJ2-3; the D is unclear. The CDR3 runs 14 residues. Per the germline V gene, CDR1 is SQVTM and CDR2 is ANQGSEA. Trimming removed 4 bases at V and 2 bases at J, with 13 bases between. CDR3 bases: TGCAGCGTTGTATCTTTCAGACCCACAGATACGCAGTATTTT. Protein sequence: CSVVSFRPTDTQYF.